A single sample is the source of the 27 T cell receptor beta chains below, sequenced in a study of blood T cell repertoires in COVID-19. Assay: immunoSEQ multiplex PCR; the TCRdb copy retains only in-frame clones and omits some. The sample holds more than 200,000 clones, more than 75% seen once. Sample: PBMCs or T cells enriched from blood (not recorded which). Receptor source: a woman in her forties or fifties who had recovered from COVID-19.

This clone is a singleton in its sample. J is TRBJ1-5 and V is TRBV5-1; D gene ambiguous. CDR1 is SGHRS, CDR2 YFSETQ, per germline. V dropped 2 bases and J dropped 2 bases, with 11 bases sitting between them. CDR3 size: 15 residues. The CDR3 nucleotides read TGCGCCAGCAGCTTAAGCGGTGGGGGCAATCAGCCCCAGCATTTT. This sequence encodes CASSLSGGGNQPQHF.

This sequence joins TRBV7-9 and TRBJ2-7, with 9 bases fitting TRBD1. CDR3 size: 12 residues. The germline V gene has CDR1 SEHNR and CDR2 FQNEAQ (reference sequence). The J segment lost 11 bases and the V segment lost 8 bases, leaving 10 bases of the junction unmatched. DNA for the CDR3: TGTGCCAGCTCTCCCGGACAGGGGCGGGAGTACTTC. Protein product: CASSPGQGREYF.

This clone was detected only a few times. This rearrangement joins TRBV9 to TRBJ2-1; TRBD2 is a possible D gene (6 bases). The CDR3 has 15 residues. Trimming cost V 3 bases and J 9 bases, with 19 bases left between them. Germline assignment: CDR1 SGDLS and CDR2 YYNGEE. The CDR3 coding sequence is TGTGCCAGCAGCGCCGGACTAAGAAGGATCGGTGAGCAGTTCTTC. Its translation is CASSAGLRRIGEQFF. Variable domain in full (rest from reference TRBV9 and TRBJ2-1): DSGVTQTPKHLITATGQRVTLRCSPRSGDLSVYWYQQSLDQGLQFLIQYYNGEERAKGNILERFSAQQFPDLHSELNLSSLELGDSALYFCASSAGLRRIGEQFFGPGTRLTVL.

This chain connects TRBV7-2 to TRBJ1-5; 9 positions match TRBD1. From germline, CDR1 is SGHTA and CDR2 FQGNSA. Germline trimming cut 4 bases from V and 6 bases from J; bases unmatched to any gene: 7. The length of the CDR3 is 15 residues. The DNA for the CDR3 is TGTGCCAGCAGCTCAGGAGGGACAGGGTTTCAGCCCCAGCATTTT. It is translated as CASSSGGTGFQPQHF.

This rearrangement joins TRBV18 to TRBJ2-5; no clear D gene. V shed 2 bases and J shed 5 bases, with 12 bases lying between them. This CDR3 is built from 14 residues. The germline gives CDR1 KGHSH, CDR2 LQKENI. This chain's CDR3 is CASSPEQIAETQYF. The DNA for the CDR3 is TGTGCCAGCTCACCAGAACAGATTGCGGAGACCCAGTACTTC.

The chain combines TRBV19 with TRBJ2-1, with 14 positions matching TRBD2. CDR3 length equals 15 residues. J was trimmed by 8 bases and V by 6 bases; bases with no gene match: 6. Germline V gives CDR1 LNHDA, CDR2 SQIVND (reference sequence). The CDR3 DNA is TGTGCCAGTAGCCTGGGACTAGCGGGAGTCTATGAGCAGTTCTTC. As protein: CASSLGLAGVYEQFF.

This chain links TRBV9 with TRBJ2-1; D might be TRBD2 (6 bases). Trimming cost V 0 bases and J 3 bases, with 13 bases left between them. This CDR3 region has 16 residues. Germline V lookup: CDR1 SGDLS, CDR2 YYNGEE. CDR3 amino acids: CASSVEVSGGYNEQFF. CDR3 bases: TGTGCCAGCAGCGTAGAGGTTAGCGGAGGCTACAATGAGCAGTTCTTC.

This rearrangement joins TRBV6-5 to TRBJ1-1; a possible D gene is TRBD1 (6 bases). Looked up from germline, CDR1 is MNHEY and CDR2 is SVGAGI. The V gene lost 2 bases and the J gene lost 11 bases, with 15 bases spanning the gap. This CDR3 spans 13 amino acids. The CDR3 is CASSYTPSGAAFF. The CDR3 nucleotides read TGTGCCAGCAGTTACACCCCCTCAGGGGCCGCTTTCTTT.

The chain is built from TRBV7-2 and TRBJ1-1; the match to TRBD1 covers 8 bases. The CDR3 covers 14 residues. V lost 5 bases and J lost 4; bases outside the gene matches: 6. Germline CDR1 and CDR2: SGHTA and FQGNSA. The CDR3 protein is CASSEDRVVTEAFF. CDR3 nucleotide sequence: TGTGCCAGCAGCGAGGACAGGGTAGTCACTGAAGCTTTCTTT.

The V and J genes are TRBV4-1 and TRBJ2-7; 7 bases fit TRBD2. CDR1 and CDR2 from the germline V gene are MGHRA and YSYEKL. This CDR3 region has 16 residues. Trimming took 1 base from V and 3 from J; bases not matched to a gene: 9. Here the CDR3 DNA reads TGCGCCAGCAGCCAAGCCTCTCGGGGGGTAGACTACGAGCAGTACTTC. Its translation: CASSQASRGVDYEQYF.

V usage is TRBV2 and J usage is TRBJ2-4, with D perhaps matching TRBD1 (6 bases). This CDR3 is 14 amino acids long. Germline CDR1 reads SNHLY; CDR2 reads FYNNEI. V was cut by 2 bases and J by 4 bases, with 9 bases left in between. The CDR3 region is CASSELGGKNIQYF. The CDR3, as DNA: TGTGCCAGCAGTGAATTAGGGGGTAAAAACATTCAGTACTTC.

In this sample, this clone turned up once. The CDR3 spells CASSSLPNEQYF. The CDR3 region has the DNA TGTGCCAGCAGTTCCCTTCCTAACGAGCAGTACTTC. This chain uses TRBV28 with TRBJ2-7; D unresolved. CDR3 length: 12 residues. Germline V gene lookup returns CDR1 MDHEN and CDR2 SYDVKM. Between the trimmed V and J ends, which lost 4 bases and 5 bases, there was a span of 9 bases.

The V gene is TRBV2, the J gene TRBJ1-2, with 10 bases identical to TRBD1. From germline, CDR1 is SNHLY and CDR2 FYNNEI. The V gene end was trimmed by 6 bases and the J gene end by 4 bases; junction bases not matched to a gene: 5. CDR3 length: 14 amino acids. This CDR3 is CASRGDRGGYGYTF. CDR3 DNA sequence: TGTGCCAGCAGGGGGGACAGGGGCGGCTATGGCTACACCTTC.

The chain carries TRBV14 and TRBJ2-7; perhaps TRBD1 as D (6 bases). Trimming removed 0 bases from V and 3 bases from J, with 18 bases in between. Germline V gene sequence: CDR1 SGHDN, CDR2 FVKESK. This CDR3 comprises 17 residues. CDR3 DNA sequence: TGTGCCAGCAGCCAAGATGATTTTTCCGGGACAAACTACGAGCAGTACTTC. It codes for CASSQDDFSGTNYEQYF.

The chain is built from TRBV18 and TRBJ2-3, with TRBD2 matching over 7 bases. The J segment lost 3 bases and the V segment lost 0 bases, leaving 0 bases of the junction unmatched. Germline CDR1 reads KGHSH; CDR2 reads LQKENI. This CDR3 contains 14 residues. In DNA, the CDR3 is TGTGCCAGCTCACCACCTAGCGGGACAGATACGCAGTATTTT. The encoded protein is CASSPPSGTDTQYF.

DNA for the CDR3: TGTGCCACCAGCCCGGGCACAGGAATCGGGGAGCTGTTTTTT. Its translation: CATSPGTGIGELFF. The V and J genes are TRBV15 and TRBJ2-2; possible D gene TRBD1, 5 bases. V lost 5 bases and J 7 bases, leaving 14 bases between the germline ends. There are 14 residues in the CDR3. Germline values: CDR1 LNHNV, CDR2 YYDKDF (reference sequence).

The gene calls are TRBV21-1 and TRBJ1-4; the table's TRBD1 call for D was not verified on the DNA. TRBV21-1 is a pseudogene segment. The CDR3 is 16 residues long. CDR3 amino acids: CASNTEQGAFGEKLFF. DNA of the CDR3: TGTGCCAGCAACACGGAACAGGGGGCATTCGGAGAAAAACTGTTTTTT.

The chain is built from TRBV5-1 and TRBJ2-7; TRBD2 matches 8 bases. V trimming: 0 bases; J trimming: 0 bases; junction bases outside the gene matches: 5. This CDR3 is built from 16 residues. Per the germline V gene, CDR1 is SGHRS and CDR2 is YFSETQ. CDR3 sequence: CASSLGAGGTSYEQYF. As DNA, the CDR3 is TGCGCCAGCAGCTTGGGTGCGGGAGGAACCTCCTACGAGCAGTACTTC.

This sequence joins TRBV7-3 and TRBJ1-1, with D possibly being TRBD1 (5 bases). From germline, CDR1 is SGHTA and CDR2 FQGTGA. V was cut by 5 bases and J by 6 bases, with 16 bases left in between. The CDR3 consists of 14 residues. The CDR3 DNA sequence: TGTGCCAGCAGCCTCTATGGCTCGGGGGCTGAAGCTTTCTTT. This encodes CASSLYGSGAEAFF.

This chain links TRBV7-9 with TRBJ2-5; D call uncertain. Germline V gene lookup returns CDR1 SEHNR and CDR2 FQNEAQ (reference sequence). V was clipped by 5 bases and J by 5 bases, with 15 bases between them. The CDR3 has 14 residues. The CDR3: CASSVFRVGETQYF. CDR3 nucleotides: TGTGCCAGCAGCGTCTTCCGGGTCGGGGAGACCCAGTACTTC.

V and J are TRBV27 and TRBJ2-7; a weak D match, TRBD1 (6 bases). Germline CDR1 reads MNHEY; CDR2 reads SMNVEV (reference sequence). Deletions cut 3 bases from V and 4 bases from J, with 13 bases between. This CDR3 has 14 amino acids. The chain's CDR3 is CASSLGRDTYEQYF. DNA for the CDR3: TGTGCCAGCAGTTTGGGACGGGACACGTACGAGCAGTACTTC.

The rearrangement links TRBV6-2 or TRBV6-3 to TRBJ2-7; 7 positions agree with TRBD2. The germline CDR1 and CDR2 sequences are MNHEY and SVGEGT. This CDR3 region has 14 residues. V gave up 6 bases and J gave up 0 bases; unmatched junction bases: 5. The CDR3 DNA sequence: TGTGCCAGCAGGCCTAGCGGTCCCTCCTACGAGCAGTACTTC. It encodes CASRPSGPSYEQYF.

The chain carries TRBV19 and TRBJ2-6, with D possibly matching TRBD1 (6 bases). Germline V gene sequence: CDR1 LNHDA, CDR2 SQIVND (reference sequence). This CDR3 is 14 amino acids long. V was cut by 6 bases and J by 1 base, with 7 bases left in between. This CDR3 is CASRTGSGANVLTF. The CDR3 nucleotides are TGTGCCAGTAGAACAGGGTCTGGGGCCAACGTCCTGACTTTC.

This clone was seen a handful of times. The J gene is TRBJ2-1, the V gene TRBV7-8; 10 bases are a match to TRBD2. The V segment lost 5 bases and the J segment 3 bases; nucleotides outside the gene matches: 7. CDR1 is SGHVS, CDR2 FQNEAQ, per germline. The CDR3 is 16 amino acids. In nucleotides, the CDR3 is TGTGCCAGCAGCAGGAGAGCGGGAGGGCACTACAATGAGCAGTTCTTC. Protein sequence: CASSRRAGGHYNEQFF.

V gene TRBV13 combines with J gene TRBJ2-1, with 8 bases fitting TRBD2. Unmatched junction bases numbered 3, after V lost 2 bases and J lost 0 bases. The germline gives CDR1 PRHDT, CDR2 FYEKMQ (reference sequence). This CDR3 region has 16 residues. CDR3 DNA sequence: TGTGCCAGCAGCTTAAAGCGGGAGAGCTCCTACAATGAGCAGTTCTTC. It specifies CASSLKRESSYNEQFF.

The J gene is TRBJ1-2, the V gene TRBV7-2; 7 positions match TRBD1. CDR3 length equals 14 residues. The V segment lost 6 bases and the J segment 6 bases; nucleotides outside the gene matches: 10. Germline CDR1 reads SGHTA; CDR2 reads FQGNSA. The CDR3 sequence: CASRYITGDDGYTF. CDR3 coding DNA: TGTGCCAGCAGATATATCACAGGGGACGATGGCTACACCTTC.

This clone was detected once. This sequence joins TRBV7-9 and TRBJ2-5; no clear D gene. This CDR3 contains 14 residues. CDR1 is SEHNR and CDR2 is FQNEAQ in the germline V gene (reference sequence). V lost 1 base, J lost 2 bases, and 8 bases lay in between. CDR3 loop: CASSLGLSQETQYF. Here the CDR3 DNA reads TGTGCCAGCAGCTTAGGTCTCTCTCAAGAGACCCAGTACTTC.